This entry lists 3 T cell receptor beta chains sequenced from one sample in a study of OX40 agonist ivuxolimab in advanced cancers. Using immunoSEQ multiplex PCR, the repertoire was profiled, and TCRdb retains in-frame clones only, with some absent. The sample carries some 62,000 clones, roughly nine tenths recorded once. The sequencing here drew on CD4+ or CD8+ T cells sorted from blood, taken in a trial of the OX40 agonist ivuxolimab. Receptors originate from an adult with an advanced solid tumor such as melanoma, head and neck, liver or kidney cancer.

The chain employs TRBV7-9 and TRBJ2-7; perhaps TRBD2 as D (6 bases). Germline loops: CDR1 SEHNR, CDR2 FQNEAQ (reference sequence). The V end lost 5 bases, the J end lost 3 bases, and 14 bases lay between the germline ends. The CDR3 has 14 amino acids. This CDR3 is CASSNSGLDYEQYF. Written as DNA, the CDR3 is TGTGCCAGCAGCAATTCGGGACTCGACTACGAGCAGTACTTC.

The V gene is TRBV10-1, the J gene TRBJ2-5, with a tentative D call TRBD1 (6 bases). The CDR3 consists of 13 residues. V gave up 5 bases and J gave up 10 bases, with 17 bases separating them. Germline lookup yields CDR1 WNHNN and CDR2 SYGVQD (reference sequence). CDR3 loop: CASSLQGDGIQYF. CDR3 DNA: TGCGCCAGCAGTTTACAGGGCGATGGAATCCAGTACTTC.

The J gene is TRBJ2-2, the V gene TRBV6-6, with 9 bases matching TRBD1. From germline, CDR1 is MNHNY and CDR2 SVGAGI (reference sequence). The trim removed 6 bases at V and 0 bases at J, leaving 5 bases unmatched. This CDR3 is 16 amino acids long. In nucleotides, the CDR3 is TGTGCCAGCAGACCGGGACAGGGAACGAACACCGGGGAGCTGTTTTTT. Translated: CASRPGQGTNTGELFF.